The rows below give T cell receptor beta chains drawn from one sample of a study of cytomegalovirus exposure and HLA in healthy donors. Profiling relied on immunoSEQ multiplex PCR, and the TCRdb table lists in-frame clones only, not all of them. Of some 170,000 clones in the sample, around four fifths were seen once. Sequenced: PBMCs. All receptors derive from a woman aged 55-75 years in good health and CMV-seropositive. Each CDR3 is given without its conserved first and last residue. Fields, in order: J gene, V gene, CDR3 length, clone size, CDR3 protein. Part of the rows lack a size; the others show once, few, many or a class for expanded clones.

TRBJ1-4 | TRBV7-2 | 11 | few | ASSRGGNEKLF
TRBJ1-6 | TRBV19 | 10 | . | ASSIINSPLH
TRBJ1-5 | TRBV29-1 | 11 | . | SVNRALGQPQH
TRBJ1-5 | TRBV6-5 | 12 | . | ASSPGTANQPQH
TRBJ2-6 | TRBV28 | 13 | . | ASSYRGVGANVLT
TRBJ2-1 | TRBV28 | 15 | once | ASSTGTSGTRGNEQF
TRBJ2-7 | TRBV5-4 | 11 | . | ASSLDRAGEQY
TRBJ1-2 | TRBV10-3 | 13 | . | AISESGTVGYGYT
TRBJ2-3 | TRBV6-5 | 14 | . | ASSWTVPSRTDTQY
TRBJ1-2 | TRBV7-9 | 14 | . | SSSSVTGAEAYGYT
TRBJ2-3 | TRBV28 | 16 | . | ASSLRGRSGMAADTQY
TRBJ2-1 | TRBV9 | 15 | . | ASSVLAGRGQGNEQF
TRBJ2-3 | TRBV18 | 14 | once | ASSPPSLAGTDTQY
TRBJ1-3 | TRBV21-1 | 12 | . | ASTNRVSGNTIY
TRBJ2-7 | TRBV4-1 | 14 | . | ASSHKGGESGYEQY
TRBJ2-7 | TRBV6-5 | 14 | . | ASSYSSGGITYEQY
TRBJ2-4 | TRBV7-2 | 15 | . | ASSPPDRGHAKNSQY
TRBJ1-1 | TRBV9 | 12 | . | ASSVWDRGTEAF
TRBJ2-1 | TRBV11-3 | 10 | . | ASSLNSNEQF
TRBJ1-2 | TRBV6-6 | 13 | few | ASTVPRDRGHGYT
TRBJ1-6 | TRBV5-4 | 13 | . | ASSLEGDVRSPLH
TRBJ2-6 | TRBV4-3 | 15 | . | ASSQEAGMSGANVLT
TRBJ2-1 | TRBV6-1 | 14 | . | ASSAGVISSYNEQF
TRBJ2-5 | TRBV28 | 13 | . | ASSLSPGGGETQY
TRBJ2-3 | TRBV4-1 | 13 | . | ASSLKAVSTDTQY
TRBJ2-7 | TRBV2 | 10 | . | ASSEEGYEQY
TRBJ1-4 | TRBV9 | 13 | . | ASSVAGGQNEKLF
TRBJ2-4 | TRBV30 | 12 | . | AWRDRDTKNSQY
TRBJ1-1 | TRBV4-3 | 11 | . | ASSPHLNTEAF
TRBJ2-7 | TRBV6-5 | 9 | . | ASTDMYEQY
TRBJ1-3 | TRBV18 | 14 | . | ASSPPGLTSGNTIY
TRBJ1-1 | TRBV28 | 10 | once | ASSFQNTEAF
TRBJ2-1 | TRBV5-8 | 14 | . | ASSLYRGAGYNEQF
TRBJ2-3 | TRBV30 | 14 | few | AWRMMGGISTDTQY
TRBJ2-3 | TRBV28 | 12 | . | ASTSLEYTDTQY
TRBJ2-1 | TRBV25-1 | 14 | . | ASSTPTSGKVWEQF
TRBJ2-7 | TRBV19 | 10 | . | ASSETGVEQY
TRBJ2-7 | TRBV7-2 | 14 | . | ASSLAPVAGGMEQY
TRBJ2-7 | TRBV28 | 12 | . | ASSFGTGTYEQY
TRBJ1-6 | TRBV27 | 12 | . | ASSWGRIDSPLH
TRBJ1-1 | TRBV18 | 13 | . | ASSPGPGSHTEAF
TRBJ2-3 | TRBV7-9 | 10 | . | ASSLTADTQY
TRBJ2-7 | TRBV7-9 | 8 | few | ASSLGAQY
TRBJ1-1 | TRBV18 | 14 | . | ASSPRGQGVDTEAF
TRBJ2-6 | TRBV30 | 14 | . | ASRGQGSAGANVLT